This T cell receptor beta chain derives from a study of shared clonotypes between healthy human individuals (dated by TCRdb to about 2020). Turning to the overall study: The cohort included a few men and two women between 18 and 49 years of age. For each donor, three plates each were used for CD4 naive and CD4 memory, two plates were used for CD8 naive, and one plate was used for CD8 memory. Blood TCR repertoires of about 5 healthy adults were deeply sequenced to estimate repertoire size and the extent of clonotype sharing between individuals. To increase sequencing depth and limit assay-specific biases, TCR repertoire library preparation and sequencing were carried out by different laboratories using diverse techniques. Each donor's leukapheresis produced roughly between roughly 0.85 and 9.5 billion PBMCs. The full study reports these points: Rarefaction of sorted-subset datasets indicated incomplete sequencing despite the large sequencing depth. Across a handful of donors, approximately 5% of naive CD4, approximately 3.6% of naive CD8, under 2.5% of memory CD4, and over 0.35% of memory CD8 clonotypes were shared. Larger estimated clonotype richness was generally found for naive subsets than for memory subsets. Clonotypes shared by all four sorted-subset donors showed higher generation probabilities than non-shared clonotypes. Pairwise subsampling indicated that sequencing depth was expected to affect the degree of clonotype sharing among donors. The small number of donors limited the genetic and exposure-history diversity represented. Sampling was limited to blood, and TCR repertoires in tissue likely differ from TCR repertoires in blood.

According to the germline V gene, CDR1 reads MDHEN and CDR2 reads SYDVKM. The CDR3 sequence holds 14 residues, the cysteine and phenylalanine included. Only the CDR3 DNA is retained, 42 bases long and in frame from the first base. For this chain, trimming is 5 bases at the V end and 3 bases at the J end, and the number of junction bases without a gene match is 3. With respect to this clone: No antigen is known for it. Nothing much larger sits one base from this clone, and base qualities are not available. This specimen includes other DNA sequences encoding the same CDR3.

For the CD8 naive samples, CD45RO-negative cells were positively selected for CCR7, yielding a CD45RA+CCR7+ population from which TemRA cells were excluded. Healthy HIV-negative adults with no recently reported acute infections or vaccinations were included as donors. Only Caucasian adults living in Nashville, Tennessee, USA were represented among the donors. After blood collection by leukapheresis, PBMCs were isolated using Ficoll-Histopaque density gradient centrifugation and then cryopreserved in the vapor phase of liquid nitrogen. Analytical flow cytometry was used to check the purity and quantity of every magnetically sorted T cell population. Genomic DNA was isolated from each sorted fraction and quantified by UV absorbance on a Nanodrop 2000c. Using the deep immunoSEQ assay, multiplex PCR amplified TCR CDR3 regions from genomic DNA. Genomic DNA extracted from each cell subset was distributed evenly over all wells of several immunoSEQ 96-well plates, and each plate served as one replicate. Each replicate PCR for sorted subsets received 200 ng genomic DNA, equal to some 32,000 T cell genomes. Purified libraries were quantified with a Qubit 3.0 fluorometer, sized on a Bioanalyzer 2100, and re-quantified with the KAPA Library Quantification kit. Every immunoSEQ 96-well plate was sequenced on a dedicated single-read 150-cycle Illumina NextSeq 550 flow cell. Concerning the study's data processing: Because only junctional sequences without quality scores were contained in the immunoSEQ output, filtering matching that applied to full-length reads could not be performed. Sequences were annotated with PyIR, a Python wrapper for IgBLAST v1.9, using IMGT germline references to assign V/J genes and CDR3. Reads were filtered out if the reads had weak V/J assignments (E-value above 1e-6), no CDR3, stop codons, out-of-frame junctions, or ambiguous translated residues. V3J clonotypes were defined as sequences sharing the same inferred V gene, J gene, and CDR3 amino acid sequence. Percentage overlap between repertoires was computed as shared unique clonotypes divided by the size of the smaller repertoire. Repertoire richness was assessed with RTK rarefaction, the Chao1 estimator, and Recon v2.1 estimates of unobserved clonotypes. Generation probabilities for all TCRbeta clonotypes obtained by the gDNA method from a handful of donors were computed using OLGA. This immuneACCESS table, as held by TCRdb, lists in-frame sequences with V and J called but not all clones. Of the missing ones, under half trace to an unresolved V gene in checked studies; the others have no known cause. That table is the source of V, J and clone size, and D and trimming were worked out from the DNA. The sample profile shows 2 million to 2.5 million clones; roughly 91% of them were found once. The ten largest clones take up more than 1.5% of the sample.

The receptor comes from a man younger than 35 in good health. Some clones in this sample may be carry-over from other donors' samples. Source material: naive CD8+ T cells from PBMCs. The cell subset or site label here, explained by the study, means: CD45RA+CCR7+. The sequence joins TRBV28 to TRBJ2-3; TRBD1 matches 9 bases in the middle. The bases read TGTGCCAGCAGTCCGGGACAGGGTACAGATACGCAGTATTTT. Its protein is CASSPGQGTDTQYF.